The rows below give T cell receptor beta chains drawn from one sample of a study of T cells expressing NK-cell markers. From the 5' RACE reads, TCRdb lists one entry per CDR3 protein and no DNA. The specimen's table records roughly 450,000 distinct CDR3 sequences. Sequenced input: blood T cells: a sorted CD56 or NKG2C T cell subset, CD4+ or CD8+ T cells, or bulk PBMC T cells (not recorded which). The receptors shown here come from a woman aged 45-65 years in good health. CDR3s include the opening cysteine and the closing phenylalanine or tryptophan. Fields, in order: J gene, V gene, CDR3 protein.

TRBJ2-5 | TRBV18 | CASSRDTIAETQYF
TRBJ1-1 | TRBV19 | CASKGVLEAFF
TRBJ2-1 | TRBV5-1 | CASSPRDREGNEQFF
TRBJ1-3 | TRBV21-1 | CASRGRHTIYF
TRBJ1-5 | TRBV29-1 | CSVGEGGNQPQHF
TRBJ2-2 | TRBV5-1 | CASTRWGGTKVPTGELFF
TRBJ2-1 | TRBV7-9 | CASSLKLAGDEQFF
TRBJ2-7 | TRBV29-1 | CSVREIEAGEQYF
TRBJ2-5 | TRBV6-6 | CASRPGSAVDGETQYF
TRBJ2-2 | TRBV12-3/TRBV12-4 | CASSLASGRFGGELFF
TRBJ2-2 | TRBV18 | CASSRGREPTGELFF
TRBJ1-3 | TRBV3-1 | CASSLRTSSSGNTIYF
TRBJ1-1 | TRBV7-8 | CASSHWTENTEAFF
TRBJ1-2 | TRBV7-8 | CASSTLAEAKRGSDGYTF
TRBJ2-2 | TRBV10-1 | CASADRTNTGELFF
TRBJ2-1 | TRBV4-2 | CASSQTGTSTYNEQFF
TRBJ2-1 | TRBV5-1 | CASSGTTNLYNEQFF
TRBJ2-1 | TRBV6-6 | CASSYLSAGTSGNDEQFF
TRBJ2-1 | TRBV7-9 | CAGRLAGKEGDEQFF
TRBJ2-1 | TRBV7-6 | CASSFRDLRFF
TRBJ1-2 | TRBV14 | CASSPTLGQASYGYTF
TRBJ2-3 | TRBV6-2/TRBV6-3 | CASSHRTSGNTDTQYF
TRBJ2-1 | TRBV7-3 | CASSLTGTVHNEQFF
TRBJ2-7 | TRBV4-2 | CASSQDAGDSYEQYF
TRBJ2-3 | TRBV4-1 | CASSQVVIRDREADTQYF
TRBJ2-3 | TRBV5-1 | CASSRRTDSTDTQYF
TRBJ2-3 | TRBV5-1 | CASSLEGIWGLDTDTQYF
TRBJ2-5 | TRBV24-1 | CATSDRTPAQETQYF
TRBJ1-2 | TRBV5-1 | CASSPADLGGYTF
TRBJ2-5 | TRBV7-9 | CASSPRLKMGETQYF
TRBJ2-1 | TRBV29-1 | CSLRDYREWQFF
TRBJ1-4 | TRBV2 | CASAPFRLFKLFF